A selection of T cell receptor beta chains follows, all from one sample in a study of vaccination effects on CD4 cells after COVID-19. These TCRs' antigens remain unknown. Repertoires were generated with immunoSEQ multiplex PCR, while TCRdb's copy carries only in-frame clones and drops some. The table includes tens of thousands of clones, approximately 70% detected once. Sequenced material: CD4+ T cells from PBMCs cultured with HCoV-NL63 spike peptides, taken before COVID-19 vaccination. These receptors all come from a human donor who received a COVID-19 vaccine. The CDR3 runs from the conserved cysteine through the conserved F or W. The order of the fields is V gene, clone size, J gene, D gene, CDR3 DNA, CDR3 protein. D genes are given only for firm matches. Where a row states a size, it is once, few, many or the class of an expanded clone; other rows omit it.

>TRBV29-1|NA|TRBJ2-6|TRBD1
TGCAGCGTTGGGGTGGGACAGTTTTCCAGCTCTGGGGCCAACGTCCTGACTTTC
CSVGVGQFSSSGANVLTF
>TRBV6-5|NA|TRBJ1-1|TRBD1
TGTGCCAGCAGTCTAGCTACAGGGGCATCCGAAGCTTTCTTT
CASSLATGASEAFF
>TRBV6-1|NA|TRBJ2-7|TRBD2
TGTGCCAGCAGTGAAGGTTGGACTAGCGTAATACAGTACTTC
CASSEGWTSVIQYF
>TRBV6-8|NA|TRBJ2-5|TRBD1
TGTGCCAGCAGTTACAGTTGGACAGGGGGGGAGACCCAGTACTTC
CASSYSWTGGETQYF
>TRBV19|NA|TRBJ1-5|TRBD1
TGTGCCAGTAGAATAGGGACAGCCGGCAATCAGCCCCAGCATTTT
CASRIGTAGNQPQHF
>TRBV14|NA|TRBJ1-1|TRBD1
TGTGCCAGCAGCCAAGGTTATCTGGGACAGGGGAACACTGAAGCTTTCTTT
CASSQGYLGQGNTEAFF
>TRBV18|once|TRBJ2-3|NA
TGTGCCAGCTCATCGACCCCGGGAAGCACAGATACGCAGTATTTT
CASSSTPGSTDTQYF
>TRBV7-2|NA|TRBJ1-2|NA
TGTGCCAGCAGACCGGTTGGAACTTATGGCTACACCTTC
CASRPVGTYGYTF
>TRBV23-1|NA|TRBJ1-4|NA
TGCGCCAGCAGTCAATTCGCAGAGACAGCAACTAATGAAAAACTGTTTTTT
CASSQFAETATNEKLFF
>TRBV28|NA|TRBJ2-1|NA
TGTGCCAGCAGTTTAGGGGGGAACTCCTACAATGAGCAGTTCTTC
CASSLGGNSYNEQFF
>TRBV29-1|NA|TRBJ2-3|TRBD2
TGCAGCGTTGAAGATCGACTAGCGGGAATGACAGATACGCAGTATTTT
CSVEDRLAGMTDTQYF
>TRBV4-3|NA|TRBJ2-2|TRBD1
TGCGCCAGCAGCCAACGGACAGGCTTTAACACCGGGGAGCTGTTTTTT
CASSQRTGFNTGELFF
>TRBV10-3|NA|TRBJ1-1|TRBD1
TGTGCCATCAGGCCGGGACAGGGGGTTATTATGAACACTGAAGCTTTCTTT
CAIRPGQGVIMNTEAFF
>TRBV7-8|once|TRBJ1-6|NA
TGTGCCAGCAGCTTCGTTAATTCACCCCTCCACTTT
CASSFVNSPLHF
>TRBV4-2|NA|TRBJ2-5|TRBD2
TGTGCCAGCAGCCAAGGATCGGGGGGGGTAAAAGAGACCCAGTACTTC
CASSQGSGGVKETQYF
>TRBV4-3|once|TRBJ1-6|NA
TGCGCCAGCAGCCAAGTTTCGGGGAACTCACCCCTCCACTTT
CASSQVSGNSPLHF
>TRBV7-2|few|TRBJ1-1|NA
TGTGCCAGCAGCTTGGCCGATACGCGAGCTTTCTTT
CASSLADTRAFF
>TRBV27|NA|TRBJ2-7|NA
TGTGCCAGCAAACCCCGGGCAGGGACGGACGAGCAGTACTTC
CASKPRAGTDEQYF
>TRBV10-2|NA|TRBJ1-6|NA
TGCGCCAGCAGTGAGTCTGGGCAGGATAATTCACCCCTCCACTTT
CASSESGQDNSPLHF
>TRBV15|NA|TRBJ2-2|TRBD2
TGTGCCACCAGCGAAAGGGGACTAGCGGTACTGCGGGGCACCGGGGAGCTGTTTTTT
CATSERGLAVLRGTGELFF
>TRBV20-1|NA|TRBJ1-2|NA
TGCAGTGCTCAGGGAACTGGCGGCTACACCTTC
CSAQGTGGYTF
>TRBV6-5|NA|TRBJ1-3|NA
TGTGCCAGCCGACTAGGGGGATCTGGAAACACCATATATTTT
CASRLGGSGNTIYF
>TRBV30|NA|TRBJ1-3|NA
TGTGCCTGGAGTTCGGCGGGACTCTCTGGAAACACCATATATTTT
CAWSSAGLSGNTIYF
>TRBV3-1/TRBV3-2|once|TRBJ1-4|NA
TGTGCCAGCAGCCAATTTGGCCCGAAACTGTTTTTT
CASSQFGPKLFF
>TRBV28|NA|TRBJ2-7|NA
TGTGCCAGCAGTTTGGCCGGGCTGTACGAGCAGTACTTC
CASSLAGLYEQYF
>TRBV7-2|NA|TRBJ1-2|NA
TGTGCCAGCAGCCCAAACCGGGGGTATGGCTACACCTTC
CASSPNRGYGYTF
>TRBV29-1|few|TRBJ2-7|NA
TGCAGCGCGACGACAACCACATACGAGCAGTACTTC
CSATTTTYEQYF
>TRBV28|NA|TRBJ2-3|TRBD2
TGTGCCAGCAGTTTAACCAGACTAGCGGGAGGGACAGATACGCAGTATTTT
CASSLTRLAGGTDTQYF
>TRBV7-2|NA|TRBJ2-7|NA
TGTGCCAGCAGCTTAGAAGACGCCGAGCAGTACTTC
CASSLEDAEQYF
>TRBV6-4|few|TRBJ2-2|TRBD2
TGTGCCACCGCGACTAGCGGGGGGTCGGACACCGGGGAGCTGTTTTTT
CATATSGGSDTGELFF
>TRBV11-2|NA|TRBJ2-3|TRBD2
TGTGCCAGCAGCCTGGGACTAGCGGGAGGGGATACGCAGTATTTT
CASSLGLAGGDTQYF
>TRBV6-6|NA|TRBJ1-1|NA
TGTGCCAGCGCTATAGGTGGGGGGAACACTGAAGCTTTCTTT
CASAIGGGNTEAFF
>TRBV28|NA|TRBJ2-1|NA
TGTGCCAGCAGTAGCTCGGGGGACGAGCAGTTCTTC
CASSSSGDEQFF
>TRBV11-2|NA|TRBJ2-3|NA
TGTGCCAGCAGCCTCCCCACAGATACGCAGTATTTT
CASSLPTDTQYF
>TRBV18|NA|TRBJ1-2|NA
TGTGCCAGCTCACCCAGTCATCTGGGCGGTATCTATGGCTACACCTTC
CASSPSHLGGIYGYTF
>TRBV11-2|NA|TRBJ2-3|NA
TGTGCCAGCAGCTCACCGTGGGTAGATACGCAGTATTTT
CASSSPWVDTQYF
>TRBV7-2|NA|TRBJ2-7|NA
TGTGCCAGCAGCAGGAGGGGGGCCCTGGAGCAGTACTTC
CASSRRGALEQYF
>TRBV3-1/TRBV3-2|NA|TRBJ2-7|NA
TGTGCCAGCAGCCGAGAGGGAGGGGGTTACGAGCAGTACTTC
CASSREGGGYEQYF
>TRBV5-1|NA|TRBJ2-3|NA
TGCGCCAGCAGCCTGGGTGAGCTGCGGGGCACAGATACGCAGTATTTT
CASSLGELRGTDTQYF